A single sample is the source of the 27 T cell receptor beta chains below, sequenced in a study of cytomegalovirus exposure and HLA in healthy donors. In the PCR, 60 Vbeta and 13 Jbeta primers were used. The protocol was immunoSEQ multiplex PCR, while the TCRdb copy is restricted to in-frame clones and leaves out a portion. This table has some 160,000 clones, approximately 80% appearing once. Sample: PBMCs. These receptors all stem from a woman younger than 45 in good health and CMV-seronegative.

The chain has TRBV5-1 and TRBJ2-7; D is perhaps TRBD2 (6 bases). Germline CDR1 and CDR2: SGHRS and YFSETQ. This CDR3 is built from 15 residues. The V gene lost 4 bases and the J gene lost 0 bases, with 14 bases spanning the gap. CDR3 sequence: CASSQGTSPSYEQYF. The CDR3 DNA is TGCGCCAGCAGCCAAGGGACTTCCCCCTCCTACGAGCAGTACTTC.

The genes are TRBV10-3 and TRBJ2-1; no clear D gene. V shed 2 bases and J shed 5 bases, with 4 bases lying between them. Germline values: CDR1 ENHRY, CDR2 SYGVKD. The CDR3 extends over 12 amino acids. In DNA, the CDR3 is TGTGCCATCAGTGAGACAGACAATGAGCAGTTCTTC. Its protein product is CAISETDNEQFF.

There are a few counts of this clone. The V call is TRBV9, the J call TRBJ2-3; no reliable D call. The length of the CDR3 is 14 residues. The germline CDR1 and CDR2 sequences are SGDLS and YYNGEE. Trimming took off 4 bases at V and 3 bases at J, with 12 bases between the two ends. The CDR3 sequence: CASSTLLSTDTQYF. The CDR3 bases are TGTGCCAGCAGCACCCTACTTTCAACAGATACGCAGTATTTT.

The chain couples TRBV11-3 to TRBJ2-5; TRBD1 agrees at 9 bases. Germline V lookup: CDR1 SGHNT, CDR2 YENEEA. Unmatched junction bases numbered 6, after V lost 5 bases and J lost 5 bases. CDR3 length: 14 amino acids. Here the CDR3 reads CASSRTGDWETQYF. In DNA form, the CDR3 reads TGTGCCAGCAGCCGGACAGGGGATTGGGAGACCCAGTACTTC.

The chain joins TRBV10-1 to TRBJ2-7; D call uncertain. Trimming took 3 bases from V and 2 from J, leaving 20 bases between them. The CDR3 sequence is 17 residues long. Germline-derived CDR1 and CDR2 are WNHNN and SYGVQD (reference sequence). In DNA, the CDR3 is TGCGCCAGCAGTGAATGGAACGTTGTCAGTGACACCTACGAGCAGTACTTC. Protein product: CASSEWNVVSDTYEQYF.

This clone was found once. This chain joins TRBV27 and TRBJ2-2; tentatively, D is TRBD2 (5 bases). The V and J ends lost 7 bases and 5 bases respectively, with 11 bases between them. The germline gives CDR1 MNHEY, CDR2 SMNVEV (reference sequence). This CDR3 has 13 amino acids. As DNA, the CDR3 is TGTGCCAGCAATTTTAGAGGGACCGGGGAGCTGTTTTTT. Translation gives CASNFRGTGELFF.

This rearrangement joins TRBV19 to TRBJ2-2, with D maybe TRBD1 (5 bases). V lost 3 bases, J lost 6 bases, and 8 bases lay in between. Germline V lookup: CDR1 LNHDA, CDR2 SQIVND (reference sequence). CDR3 length: 13 amino acids. CDR3 sequence (DNA): TGTGCCAGTAGTATCCAGGGTCCCGGGGAGCTGTTTTTT. It is translated as CASSIQGPGELFF. Looking up the rest from reference TRBV19 and TRBJ2-2 gives the full variable domain: DGGITQSPKYLFRKEGQNVTLSCEQNLNHDAMYWYRQDPGQGLRLIYYSQIVNDFQKGDIAEGYSVSREKKESFPLTVTSAQKNPTAFYLCASSIQGPGELFFGEGSRLTVL.

This clone has a single count. The chain couples TRBV7-9 to TRBJ1-2; TRBD1 agrees at 12 bases. This CDR3 region has 17 residues. Trimming took 3 bases from V and 0 from J; bases not matched to a gene: 5. CDR1 is SEHNR and CDR2 is FQNEAQ in the germline V gene (reference sequence). The CDR3 spells CASSLGQGASSNYGYTF. CDR3 in DNA: TGTGCCAGCAGCTTGGGACAGGGGGCTTCGTCTAACTATGGCTACACCTTC.

The gene calls are TRBV6-1 and TRBJ2-7, with 12 bases fitting TRBD2. Germline loops: CDR1 MNHNS, CDR2 SASEGT. This CDR3 spans 19 amino acids. The V segment lost 0 bases and the J segment 3 bases; nucleotides outside the gene matches: 12. CDR3 in amino acids: CASSEATPGLAGGRYEQYF. The CDR3 bases are TGTGCCAGCAGTGAAGCAACCCCAGGTCTAGCGGGAGGGCGCTACGAGCAGTACTTC.

In DNA, the CDR3 is TGTGCCAGCAGCGCGAGCGGGGGCACCGGGGAGCTGTTTTTT. Its translation is CASSASGGTGELFF. The rearrangement joins TRBV9 to TRBJ2-2; 8 bases align to TRBD2. The V segment lost 3 bases and the J segment 4 bases; nucleotides outside the gene matches: 2. CDR1 and CDR2 (germline): SGDLS, YYNGEE. There are 14 residues in the CDR3.

This clone was seen a handful of times. The rearrangement joins TRBV7-6 to TRBJ2-3; D may be TRBD2 (7 bases). The V and J ends lost 0 bases and 5 bases respectively, with 9 bases between them. Germline values: CDR1 SGHVS, CDR2 FNYEAQ. The CDR3 consists of 14 residues. The CDR3 DNA follows: TGTGCCAGCAGCTTAGCGGGAGGGGGAGATACGCAGTATTTT. It yields the protein CASSLAGGGDTQYF.

This clone was seen only once. The CDR3 protein is CAITPDTSNYGYTF. CDR3 nucleotide sequence: TGTGCCATCACCCCCGACACGTCTAACTATGGCTACACCTTC. The rearrangement uses TRBV10-3 and TRBJ1-2; D gene ambiguous. Trimming pared 7 bases from V and 0 bases from J, leaving 12 bases between. Germline V CDR1 and CDR2: ENHRY, SYGVKD. This CDR3 has 14 amino acids.

In its sample, this clone was seen a few times. V is TRBV4-1 and J is TRBJ1-2; no reliable D call. V was shortened by 4 bases and J by 4 bases, with 16 bases between the two germline ends. Germline V gene sequence: CDR1 MGHRA, CDR2 YSYEKL. This CDR3 is 15 amino acids long. CDR3 region: CASSPAGGWGYGYTF. The CDR3 DNA reads TGCGCCAGCAGCCCGGCGGGTGGCTGGGGCTATGGCTACACCTTC.

The rearrangement joins TRBV7-8 to TRBJ1-1; D ambiguous. The CDR3 sequence is 11 residues long. Germline CDR1 is SGHVS and CDR2 is FQNEAQ. V lost 9 bases and J lost 1, with 6 bases in between. The CDR3 reads CASYTNTEAFF. The DNA for the CDR3 is TGTGCCAGTTACACGAACACTGAAGCTTTCTTT.

CDR3 DNA sequence: TGTGCCAGCAGCGTAGGAGTACCCTCTGGAAACACCATATATTTT. It specifies CASSVGVPSGNTIYF. The chain recombines TRBV9 with TRBJ1-3, with D unclear. CDR1 and CDR2 (germline): SGDLS, YYNGEE. Trimming shortened V by 0 bases and J by 0 bases, and 7 bases separated the two germline ends. This CDR3 comprises 15 residues.

This clone has only a few counts. Written as DNA, the CDR3 is TGTGCCAGCAGACCCGGCGGGGATAATAATGAAAAACTGTTTTTT. Translated: CASRPGGDNNEKLFF. The V call is TRBV5-8, the J call TRBJ1-4, with D uncertain. The V end was cut by 5 bases, the J end by 4 bases, with 15 bases between. This CDR3 has 15 amino acids. Germline lookup yields CDR1 SGHTS and CDR2 YDEGEE.

The CDR3 bases are TGTGCCAGCAGTTTAGGGACAGGGGCAACTAATGAAAAACTGTTTTTT. The encoded protein is CASSLGTGATNEKLFF. The V call is TRBV6-5, the J call TRBJ1-4, with TRBD1 matching 10 bases. Germline CDR1 and CDR2: MNHEY and SVGAGI. The CDR3 consists of 16 residues. V gave up 4 bases and J gave up 0 bases; unmatched junction bases: 2.

The chain couples TRBV7-9 to TRBJ2-7; D is perhaps TRBD2 (5 bases). The CDR3 runs to 13 residues. The germline V gene encodes CDR1 SEHNR and CDR2 FQNEAQ (reference sequence). The V gene lost 8 bases and the J gene lost 0 bases, with 11 bases spanning the gap. The CDR3 loop reads CASQPGNSYEQYF. CDR3 coding DNA: TGTGCCAGCCAGCCGGGGAACTCCTACGAGCAGTACTTC.

The chain couples TRBV10-2 to TRBJ2-7; D ambiguous. From germline, CDR1 is WSHSY and CDR2 SAAADI. CDR3 size: 16 residues. Trimming removed 0 bases at V and 0 bases at J, with 12 bases between. The CDR3 region has the DNA TGCGCCAGCAGTGAGTCCGGCAGACTGGGCTCCTACGAGCAGTACTTC. This encodes CASSESGRLGSYEQYF.

The rearrangement links TRBV11-2 to TRBJ1-1; D is ambiguous. V dropped 1 base and J dropped 5 bases, with 20 bases sitting between them. In germline, CDR1 is SGHAT, CDR2 FQNNGV. The CDR3 length is 17 residues. The CDR3 DNA is TGTGCCAGCAGCTTAGCTCTTGGAGGCACTAAGGAGACTGAAGCTTTCTTT. This codes for CASSLALGGTKETEAFF.

The chain couples TRBV25-1 to TRBJ2-5; D remains ambiguous. CDR3 length equals 12 residues. CDR1 and CDR2 (germline): MGHDK, SYGVNS. Trimming shortened V by 5 bases and J by 4 bases, and 8 bases separated the two germline ends. The CDR3 protein is CASSRGRETQYF. DNA for the CDR3: TGTGCCAGCAGTCGCGGTCGAGAGACCCAGTACTTC.

The rearrangement joins TRBV5-1 to TRBJ2-7; the match to TRBD1 covers 7 bases. Germline V gives CDR1 SGHRS, CDR2 YFSETQ. CDR3 length: 16 amino acids. With 0 bases clipped from V and 3 bases from J, the junction kept 9 bases outside the gene matches. The chain's CDR3 is CASSLEPGTEHYEQYF. In nucleotides, the CDR3 is TGCGCCAGCAGCTTGGAACCGGGGACAGAGCACTACGAGCAGTACTTC.

The chain links TRBV5-1 to TRBJ2-2; 7 nucleotides align to TRBD1. Germline V gene lookup returns CDR1 SGHRS and CDR2 YFSETQ. The length of the CDR3 is 15 residues. Germline trimming cut 4 bases from V and 5 bases from J; bases unmatched to any gene: 8. CDR3 sequence: CASSPEGARTGELFF. The CDR3 nucleotides read TGCGCCAGCAGCCCCGAGGGGGCGCGAACCGGGGAGCTGTTTTTT.

V usage is TRBV7-9 and J usage is TRBJ1-1, with D unclear. CDR3 length: 13 amino acids. Germline V gene data show CDR1 as SEHNR and CDR2 as FQNEAQ (reference sequence). Trimming shortened V by 5 bases and J by 1 base, and 8 bases separated the two germline ends. The CDR3 reads CASSQNRNTEAFF. For the CDR3, the DNA is TGTGCCAGCAGCCAAAACAGGAACACTGAAGCTTTCTTT.

V gene TRBV27 combines with J gene TRBJ1-1; 8 bases map to TRBD1. The CDR3 has 13 amino acids. Germline-derived CDR1 and CDR2 are MNHEY and SMNVEV (reference sequence). V trimming: 3 bases; J trimming: 8 bases; junction bases outside the gene matches: 5. As DNA, the CDR3 is TGTGCCAGCAGTTTCGGGACAGGCGCCGAAGCTTTCTTT. Amino acids: CASSFGTGAEAFF.

The chain uses TRBV9 and TRBJ1-1; 9 bases line up with TRBD1. CDR3 size: 14 residues. Trimming at V came to 4 bases and at J to 4 bases, leaving 5 bases not matched to a gene. Germline CDR1 is SGDLS and CDR2 is YYNGEE. The CDR3 DNA sequence: TGTGCCAGCAGCTCCCGGGACAGGGCCACTGAAGCTTTCTTT. Translated, it gives CASSSRDRATEAFF.

V is TRBV15 and J is TRBJ1-2, with 7 bases matching TRBD1. V shed 5 bases and J 4 bases; nucleotides not matched to a gene: 1. This CDR3 is 12 amino acids long. CDR1 is LNHNV, CDR2 YYDKDF, per germline (reference sequence). CDR3 sequence (DNA): TGTGCCACCAGCCGGGACAGCTATGGCTACACCTTC. This sequence encodes CATSRDSYGYTF.